One and the same sample provided the 17 T cell receptor beta chains below, sequenced in a study of low-dose radiotherapy and immunotherapy resistance in tumors. cDNA synthesis used a TRAV/TRBV-specific primer set for both chains. The authors ran 15 to 20 PCR cycles to amplify TCRs with a constant-region primer and V-primer adapter. TCRdb re-analysed the reads in MiXCR, keeping a single row per CDR3 protein. The profile shows roughly 100,000 distinct CDR3 sequences, 20% to 25% of them singletons. Time point denoted: after trial treatment. Treatment meaning: LDRT plus nivolumab, ipilimumab, low-dose cyclophosphamide and aspirin (RACIN trial). Material: PBMCs, obtained after low-dose radiotherapy plus immunotherapy. The receptors were sampled from a female donor with ovarian cancer.

In its sample, this clonotype was seen many times. CDR3 protein: CASSSSGGFYEQYF. The CDR3 DNA sequence: TGTGCCAGCAGTTCTAGCGGGGGCTTCTACGAGCAGTACTTC. V gene TRBV6-6 combines with J gene TRBJ2-7; 10 bases are a match to TRBD2. Trimming at V came to 4 bases and at J to 3 bases, leaving 3 bases not matched to a gene. The CDR3 runs 14 residues. Germline-derived CDR1 and CDR2 are MNHNY and SVGAGI (reference sequence).

The chain links TRBV3-1 to TRBJ2-5; D is unresolved. The V end lost 2 bases, the J end lost 1 base, and 5 bases lay between the germline ends. Germline assignment: CDR1 LGHDT and CDR2 YNNKEL (reference sequence). The CDR3 has 13 amino acids. This CDR3 is CASSQHSQETQYF. The CDR3 region has the DNA TGTGCCAGCAGCCAACACTCCCAAGAGACCCAGTACTTC.

The chain joins TRBV6-2 or TRBV6-3 to TRBJ2-1; 11 positions match TRBD2. This CDR3 is 16 amino acids long. V shed 8 bases and J 1 base; nucleotides not matched to a gene: 7. Germline CDR1 reads MNHEY; CDR2 reads SVGEGT. The CDR3 DNA reads TGTGCCAGCCTACCACTAGCGGGAGCGTCCTACAATGAGCAGTTCTTC. It encodes CASLPLAGASYNEQFF.

This chain uses TRBV12-3 or TRBV12-4 with TRBJ1-2, with 7 bases aligning to TRBD1. The CDR3 has 16 amino acids. With 4 bases clipped from V and 6 bases from J, the junction kept 14 bases outside the gene matches. The CDR3 protein is CASSSKVTGRIDGYTF. CDR3 sequence (DNA): TGTGCCAGCAGTTCAAAAGTGACAGGGAGGATTGATGGCTACACCTTC.

The chain is built from TRBV7-8 and TRBJ1-2, with 7 positions matching TRBD1. CDR1 SGHVS and CDR2 FQNEAQ come from the germline V gene. With 0 bases clipped from V and 6 bases from J, the junction kept 4 bases outside the gene matches. CDR3 length: 14 amino acids. The CDR3 here is CASSLAPQGDGYTF. Here the CDR3 DNA reads TGTGCCAGCAGCTTAGCCCCCCAGGGGGATGGCTACACCTTC.

This clonotype was counted ten times or more. The V gene is TRBV7-8, the J gene TRBJ1-1; D remains ambiguous. The CDR3 has 11 residues. The V gene lost 2 bases and the J gene lost 8 bases, with 6 bases spanning the gap. Germline values: CDR1 SGHVS, CDR2 FQNEAQ. The DNA for the CDR3 is TGTGCCAGCAGCTTACGGGGAGAAGCTTTCTTT. Its protein product is CASSLRGEAFF. The full variable domain, in which reference TRBV7-8 and TRBJ1-1 provide the parts outside the CDR3, is GAGVSQSPRYKVAKRGQDVALRCDPISGHVSLFWYQQALGQGPEFLTYFQNEAQLDKSGLPSDRFFAERPEGSVSTLKIQRTQQEDSAVYLCASSLRGEAFFGQGTRLTVV.

This clonotype was seen ten or more times. The V and J genes are TRBV4-2 and TRBJ2-7; 11 bases are shared with TRBD2. Germline CDR1 and CDR2: LGHNA and YNFKEQ. The V segment lost 3 bases and the J segment 4 bases; nucleotides outside the gene matches: 5. The CDR3 is 15 amino acids. CDR3 bases: TGTGCCAGCAGCCACACTAGCGGGAGTGTATACGAGCAGTACTTC. Protein product: CASSHTSGSVYEQYF.

There are many counts of this clonotype. The chain recombines TRBV6-2 or TRBV6-3 with TRBJ2-2; 7 bases align to TRBD2. Losses at the gene ends were 5 bases for V and 3 bases for J; bases not matched to a gene: 12. The V gene's germline CDR1 is MNHEY and CDR2 SVGEGT. There are 17 residues in the CDR3. The CDR3 bases are TGTGCCAGCAGTCCCCCGGGGGGAAAGGGTTACACCGGGGAGCTGTTTTTT. It is translated as CASSPPGGKGYTGELFF.

The sample holds many counts of this clonotype. The genes are TRBV7-9 and TRBJ2-7; D possibly corresponds to TRBD1 (6 bases). CDR1 SEHNR and CDR2 FQNEAQ come from the germline V gene (reference sequence). Between the trimmed V and J ends, which lost 2 bases and 5 bases, there was a span of 22 bases. This CDR3 region has 17 residues. The CDR3 nucleotides read TGTGCCAGCAGCTTAAAGGGCCTGGGGACAAAGAGGCACGAGCAGTACTTC. This translates into CASSLKGLGTKRHEQYF.

The V and J genes are TRBV12-3 or TRBV12-4 and TRBJ1-1; 8 positions agree with TRBD1. The CDR3 has 14 residues. Trimming took 4 bases from V and 5 from J; bases not matched to a gene: 6. This CDR3 reads CASSSGQDWTEAFF. As DNA, the CDR3 is TGTGCCAGCAGTTCGGGACAGGACTGGACTGAAGCTTTCTTT.

The sample holds many counts of this clonotype. The CDR3 is CASGTAWEQFF. The CDR3, as DNA: TGTGCCAGCGGCACCGCCTGGGAGCAGTTCTTC. The chain recombines TRBV7-2 with TRBJ2-1; D gene uncertain. The CDR3 covers 11 residues. Per the germline V gene, CDR1 is SGHTA and CDR2 is FQGNSA. The V gene lost 8 bases and the J gene lost 10 bases, with 12 bases spanning the gap.

This clonotype was observed many times. J is TRBJ1-5 and V is TRBV20-1; D gene ambiguous. V lost 6 bases to trimming and J lost 4 bases, with 7 bases between them. The CDR3 length is 11 residues. Per the germline V gene, CDR1 is DFQATT and CDR2 is SNEGSKA (reference sequence). CDR3 residues: CSATSNQPQHF. The CDR3 DNA reads TGCAGTGCGACCTCTAATCAGCCCCAGCATTTT.

The V call is TRBV20-1, the J call TRBJ2-3, with 15 bases lining up with TRBD2. This CDR3 is 16 amino acids long. V trimming: 5 bases; J trimming: 1 base; junction bases outside the gene matches: 4. Germline-derived CDR1 and CDR2 are DFQATT and SNEGSKA (reference sequence). In DNA, the CDR3 is TGCAGTGCTGGGGGACTAGCGGGGGGACGCACAGATACGCAGTATTTT. Translated, it gives CSAGGLAGGRTDTQYF.

This clonotype was observed many times. The CDR3 nucleotides read TGTGCCAGCAGCTTATTAGCGGAAGTCACCGGGGAGCTGTTTTTT. As protein: CASSLLAEVTGELFF. This sequence joins TRBV7-2 and TRBJ2-2; possibly TRBD2 for D (6 bases). V was clipped by 2 bases and J by 4 bases, with 11 bases between them. The CDR3 length is 15 residues. Germline CDR1 reads SGHTA; CDR2 reads FQGNSA.

In this sample, this clonotype turned up many times. V gene TRBV6-2 or TRBV6-3 combines with J gene TRBJ2-2; a possible D gene is TRBD2 (6 bases). This CDR3 is built from 17 residues. Looked up from germline, CDR1 is MNHEY and CDR2 is SVGEGT. Trimming pared 3 bases from V and 3 bases from J, leaving 17 bases between. CDR3 sequence: CASSYHDLREDTGELFF. Here the CDR3 DNA reads TGTGCCAGCAGTTATCACGACTTGAGGGAGGACACCGGGGAGCTGTTTTTT.

This clonotype was detected ten times or more. The genes are TRBV5-1 and TRBJ2-7, with TRBD2 matching 9 bases. The CDR3 consists of 15 residues. The J segment lost 0 bases and the V segment lost 0 bases, leaving 1 base of the junction unmatched. In germline, CDR1 is SGHRS, CDR2 YFSETQ. In DNA, the CDR3 is TGCGCCAGCAGCTTGGGACTAGCGGTCTCCTACGAGCAGTACTTC. Amino acid sequence: CASSLGLAVSYEQYF. Complete variable domain (other parts from reference TRBV5-1 and TRBJ2-7): KAGVTQTPRYLIKTRGQQVTLSCSPISGHRSVSWYQQTPGQGLQFLFEYFSETQRNKGNFPGRFSGRQFSNSRSEMNVSTLELGDSALYLCASSLGLAVSYEQYFGPGTRLTVT.

This clonotype showed up many times. The rearrangement uses TRBV7-2 and TRBJ2-5; D remains unclear. Looked up from germline, CDR1 is SGHTA and CDR2 is FQGNSA. This CDR3 comprises 12 residues. V was clipped by 2 bases and J by 5 bases, with 6 bases between them. The CDR3 coding sequence is TGTGCCAGCAGCTTAACCCAGGAGACCCAGTACTTC. The encoded protein is CASSLTQETQYF.